The present T cell receptor (beta chain) was sequenced within a study of T-cell memory formation after mild COVID-19. Constant-segment primers served in 5'RACE that generated TCR alpha and TCR beta cDNA libraries bearing sample barcodes and UMIs. Using its own MiXCR run on the 5' RACE reads, TCRdb lists one record per CDR3 protein. The sample includes 110,000 or so distinct CDR3 sequences, about 24% of them seen just once. As concerns this clonotype: Its antigen remains unidentified.

Study conclusions and caveats: Shrinking CD4+ clones were chiefly CM and EM; CD8+ ones were chiefly EMRA. For second-wave clones that peaked at day 37, SARS-CoV-2 specificity went unverified.

CDR1 is MGHRA and CDR2 is YSYEKL in the germline V gene. Trimming stripped 0 bases from V and 0 bases from J, with 12 bases between. CDR3 length: 17 residues. The source of this sequence is a man between 18 and 35 years old who had mild COVID-19 (a few samples of this study predate the infection). Cell type and time point are not known. This chain connects TRBV4-1 to TRBJ2-1, with D possibly TRBD1 on 6 matching bases. The sample was PBMCs or a T cell subset sorted from them (not recorded which). The CDR3 sequence is CASSQDRDTISYNEQFF. Here the CDR3 DNA reads TGCGCCAGCAGCCAAGATAGGGACACCATCTCCTACAATGAGCAGTTCTTC.